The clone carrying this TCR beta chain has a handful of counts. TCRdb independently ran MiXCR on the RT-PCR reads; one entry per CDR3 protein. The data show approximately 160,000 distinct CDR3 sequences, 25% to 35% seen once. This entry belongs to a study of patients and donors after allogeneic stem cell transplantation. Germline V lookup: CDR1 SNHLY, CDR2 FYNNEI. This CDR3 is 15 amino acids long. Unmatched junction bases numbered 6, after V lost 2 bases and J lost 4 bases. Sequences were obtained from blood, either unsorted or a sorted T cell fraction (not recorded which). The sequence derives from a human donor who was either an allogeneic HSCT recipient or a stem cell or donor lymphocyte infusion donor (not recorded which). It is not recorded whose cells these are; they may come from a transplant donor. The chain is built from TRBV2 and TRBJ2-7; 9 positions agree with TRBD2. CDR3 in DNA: TGTGCCAGCAGTGAATGGTGGACTAGCGAGTACGAGCAGTACTTC. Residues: CASSEWWTSEYEQYF.